This T cell receptor (beta chain) was identified during a study of blood T cell repertoires in COVID-19. The overall study: The United States, Italy and Spain were the sources of the acute and convalescent COVID-19 samples. The cDNA or gDNA used as material had been derived from T cells, B-cell-depleted T cells, or PBMCs.

Authors' analysis steps: Reference gene primer amplification gave estimated nucleated cell counts. Clones were read by immunoSEQ multiplex PCR, and TCRdb kept only the in-frame ones, dropping some. V and J calls plus clone size are reproduced from that table; the DNA served to infer D and trimming. The sample carries a few hundred thousand clones, 85% to 90% recorded once. Everyone who took part was roughly 18 to 95 years old, and they came from 20 to 25 US areas. The germline CDR1 and CDR2 sequences are SGHVS and FQNEAQ. The ends were cut back, 3 bases at V and 1 base at J, with 6 bases in the middle. The CDR3 has 13 amino acids.

V and J are TRBV7-8 and TRBJ1-1, with D hard to call. This clonotype was sampled from a young woman who had recovered from COVID-19. The sequencing input was PBMCs or T cells enriched from blood (not recorded which). In DNA form, the CDR3 reads TGTGCCAGCAGCTTCGGTGCGAACACTGAAGCTTTCTTT. Encoded protein: CASSFGANTEAFF.